Below, 20 T cell receptor beta chains from the same sample are listed, as sequenced in a study of Ad26.COV2.S vaccination and SARS-CoV-2 variants. The protocol was immunoSEQ multiplex PCR, while the TCRdb copy is restricted to in-frame clones and leaves out a portion. Altogether some 480,000 clones are present, 87% being singletons, with the ten largest covering 10% to 15%. Treatment meaning: about 20 received Ad26.COV2.S at low or high dose, single or two shots; 5 received placebo; per-sample allocation not given. The investigators took samples on day 63 after the first vaccine or placebo injection. Sequencing used peripheral blood, obtained in a trial of Ad26.COV2.S vaccine versus placebo. These receptors were obtained from a person between 18 and 59 years old who received the Ad26.COV2.S COVID-19 vaccine or a placebo.

This chain uses TRBV6-2 or TRBV6-3 with TRBJ1-6, with a weak D call TRBD1 (6 bases). Trimming left V 0 bases short and J 4 bases short, with 10 bases between. The CDR3 is 16 amino acids. Germline V gene data show CDR1 as MNHEY and CDR2 as SVGEGT. DNA for the CDR3: TGTGCCAGCAGTTACTCTCGGACAGTTTATAATTCACCCCTCCACTTT. Translating it yields CASSYSRTVYNSPLHF.

As to this clone: A much larger clone sits a single nucleotide away, making a read error possible. V and J are TRBV2 and TRBJ2-1, with unresolved D. V gave up 1 base and J gave up 0 bases, with 4 bases separating them. The germline V gene encodes CDR1 SNHLY and CDR2 FYNNEI. This CDR3 has 14 residues. The chain's CDR3 is CASSEGSSYNEQFF. Here the CDR3 DNA reads TGTGCCAGCAGTGAAGGGAGCTCCTACAATGAGCAGTTCTTC.

The V call is TRBV30, the J call TRBJ2-2, with TRBD2 matching over 8 bases. Unmatched junction bases numbered 8, after V lost 1 base and J lost 4 bases. The CDR3 has 16 amino acids. The germline gives CDR1 GTSNPN, CDR2 SVGIG (reference sequence). CDR3 loop: CAWSDEREWGTGELFF. The DNA for the CDR3 is TGTGCCTGGAGTGATGAGCGGGAGTGGGGCACCGGGGAGCTGTTTTTT. Combining the CDR3 with reference TRBV30 and TRBJ2-2 gives the whole variable domain SQTIHQWPATLVQPVGSPLSLECTVEGTSNPNLYWYRQAAGRGLQLLFYSVGIGQISSEVPQNLSASRPQDRQFILSSKKLLLSDSGFYLCAWSDEREWGTGELFFGEGSRLTVL.

V and J are TRBV9 and TRBJ2-7; 8 bases align to TRBD2. This CDR3 contains 15 residues. V gave up 5 bases and J gave up 3 bases; unmatched junction bases: 10. Germline V gene data show CDR1 as SGDLS and CDR2 as YYNGEE. CDR3 sequence reads: CASRAAGGPFYEQYF. CDR3 DNA: TGTGCCAGCAGGGCCGCGGGAGGTCCATTCTACGAGCAGTACTTC.

V usage is TRBV2 and J usage is TRBJ2-7; 9 bases are shared with TRBD1. The CDR3 is 14 residues long. Per germline, CDR1 SNHLY and CDR2 FYNNEI. V dropped 3 bases and J dropped 4; count of bases not matched to a gene: 4. The CDR3 DNA sequence: TGTGCCAGCAGTGACCTGGGGACAGGGTACGAGCAGTACTTC. This sequence encodes CASSDLGTGYEQYF.

Details on this clone: In the same sample, other DNA sequences code for this CDR3. The rearrangement uses TRBV19 and TRBJ1-1, with D hard to call. Trimming took off 2 bases at V and 2 bases at J, with 6 bases between the two ends. The germline CDR1 and CDR2 sequences are LNHDA and SQIVND (reference sequence). The CDR3 sequence is 13 residues long. CDR3 DNA: TGTGCCAGTAGTATACGCAGAAACACTGAAGCTTTCTTT. Its protein product is CASSIRRNTEAFF.

In this sample, this clone turned up once. The chain is built from TRBV27 and TRBJ2-4; D call uncertain. The CDR3 spans 13 residues. Trimming removed 2 bases at V and 0 bases at J, with 2 bases between. CDR1 and CDR2 from the germline V gene are MNHEY and SMNVEV (reference sequence). CDR3: CASSLEAKNIQYF. Written as DNA, the CDR3 is TGTGCCAGCAGTTTAGAAGCCAAAAACATTCAGTACTTC.

V gene TRBV27 combines with J gene TRBJ2-7, with 9 bases aligning to TRBD1. Germline V CDR1 and CDR2: MNHEY, SMNVEV (reference sequence). The V gene end was trimmed by 6 bases and the J gene end by 7 bases; junction bases not matched to a gene: 10. This CDR3 spans 14 amino acids. In DNA form, the CDR3 reads TGTGCCAGCAGCCTACAGGGGGCGTCGGGTGAGCAGTACTTC. This translates into CASSLQGASGEQYF.

The rearrangement links TRBV7-2 to TRBJ2-1; 11 bases fit TRBD2. Trimming at V came to 6 bases and at J to 7 bases, leaving 8 bases not matched to a gene. The CDR3 has 15 residues. Germline CDR1 SGHTA, CDR2 FQGNSA. CDR3: CASRNSGRARNEQFF. DNA of the CDR3: TGTGCCAGCAGGAATAGCGGGAGGGCCAGGAATGAGCAGTTCTTC.

Only one count was recorded for this clone. The chain joins TRBV29-1 to TRBJ1-6; D unresolved. V lost 6 bases, J lost 5 bases, and 11 bases lay in between. The CDR3 is made up of 13 amino acids. Germline CDR1 SQVTM, CDR2 ANQGSEA. In nucleotides, the CDR3 is TGCAGCGTAACACACGGGGATAATTCACCCCTCCACTTT. Its translation: CSVTHGDNSPLHF. The whole variable domain, remainder taken from reference TRBV29-1 and TRBJ1-6, is SAVISQKPSRDICQRGTSLTIQCQVDSQVTMMFWYRQQPGQSLTLIATANQGSEATYESGFVIDKFPISRPNLTFSTLTVSNMSPEDSSIYLCSVTHGDNSPLHFGNGTRLTVT.

This chain links TRBV6-5 with TRBJ2-5; D possibly matches TRBD1 or TRBD2 (6 bases each). CDR3 size: 15 residues. CDR1 and CDR2 (germline): MNHEY, SVGAGI. V was pared by 6 bases and J by 2 bases, with 16 bases between. As DNA, the CDR3 is TGTGCCAGCAGCGCGGGACAAAGGACTCAAGAGACCCAGTACTTC. As protein: CASSAGQRTQETQYF.

The J gene is TRBJ1-1, the V gene TRBV7-2; 7 nucleotides line up with TRBD1. The CDR3 loop spans 15 amino acids. V shed 7 bases, J shed 1 base, and the junction held 9 bases outside the gene matches. The germline gives CDR1 SGHTA, CDR2 FQGNSA. CDR3 DNA: TGTGCCAGCACATCCCCGGGACAGAGGAACACTGAAGCTTTCTTT. It yields the protein CASTSPGQRNTEAFF.

CDR3 region: CASSPSGSDEQFF. The CDR3 DNA reads TGTGCCAGCAGCCCAAGCGGGAGCGATGAGCAGTTCTTC. The chain uses TRBV7-2 and TRBJ2-1, with 8 nucleotides matching TRBD2. Germline loops: CDR1 SGHTA, CDR2 FQGNSA. The CDR3 extends over 13 amino acids. After removal of 5 bases from V and 8 bases from J, the junction contained 5 bases not matched to a gene. Based on the CDR3 plus reference TRBV7-2 and TRBJ2-1, the full variable domain is GAGVSQSPSNKVTEKGKDVELRCDPISGHTALYWYRQSLGQGLEFLIYFQGNSAPDKSGLPSDRFSAERTGGSVSTLTIQRTQQEDSAVYLCASSPSGSDEQFFGPGTRLTVL.

The V and J genes are TRBV21-1 and TRBJ2-5; no DNA check was done on the table's D call, TRBD2. TRBV21-1 is tagged as a pseudogene. The CDR3 runs 17 residues. In nucleotides, the CDR3 is TGTGCCAGCAGCAAAGATAGCCTAGCGGGAGGGGAAGAGACCCAGTACTTC. It encodes CASSKDSLAGGEETQYF.

The rearrangement links TRBV10-1 to TRBJ2-7; D is unresolved. CDR3 length: 13 amino acids. The V end was cut by 3 bases, the J end by 2 bases, with 8 bases between. Germline values: CDR1 WNHNN, CDR2 SYGVQD (reference sequence). As DNA, the CDR3 is TGCGCCAGCAGTGAAGCTACTACCTACGAGCAGTACTTC. This encodes CASSEATTYEQYF.

This clone is a singleton in its sample. The chain uses TRBV15 and TRBJ1-1; 7 bases are a match to TRBD1. This CDR3 is built from 14 residues. The V and J ends lost 6 bases and 7 bases, in that order; junction bases with no gene match: 11. Germline CDR1 reads LNHNV; CDR2 reads YYDKDF (reference sequence). In nucleotides, the CDR3 is TGTGCCACCAGGGGGGCAGGGGGAGCTAATGAAGCTTTCTTT. It specifies CATRGAGGANEAFF.

The chain combines TRBV5-4 with TRBJ2-5; possible D gene TRBD2, 5 bases. The CDR3 is made up of 15 amino acids. In germline, CDR1 is SGHNT, CDR2 YYREEE (reference sequence). Trimming took off 0 bases at V and 5 bases at J, with 14 bases between the two ends. The CDR3 bases are TGTGCCAGCAGCTTGGCAGTGGGAGTCGGGGAGACCCAGTACTTC. Protein product: CASSLAVGVGETQYF. Full variable domain (outside the CDR3, taken from reference TRBV5-4 and TRBJ2-5): ETGVTQSPTHLIKTRGQQVTLRCSSQSGHNTVSWYQQALGQGPQFIFQYYREEENGRGNFPPRFSGLQFPNYSSELNVNALELDDSALYLCASSLAVGVGETQYFGPGTRLLVL.

The J gene is TRBJ1-1, the V gene TRBV7-9; D gene unclear. Trimming left V 3 bases short and J 11 bases short, with 16 bases between. Germline V gene sequence: CDR1 SEHNR, CDR2 FQNEAQ (reference sequence). The CDR3 is 13 amino acids. The DNA for the CDR3 is TGTGCCAGCAGCTTTGACGGTGGGTTAGGTGCTTTCTTT. It encodes CASSFDGGLGAFF.

This chain joins TRBV13 and TRBJ2-1; the D gene is possibly TRBD2 (6 bases). Germline V lookup: CDR1 PRHDT, CDR2 FYEKMQ (reference sequence). The germline V and J ends were trimmed by 2 bases and 9 bases, with 8 bases remaining between them. The CDR3 loop spans 12 amino acids. This chain's CDR3 is CASSLRRVEQFF. The DNA for the CDR3 is TGTGCCAGCAGCTTAAGGAGGGTTGAGCAGTTCTTC. Together with reference TRBV13 and TRBJ2-1, the CDR3 gives the full variable domain: AAGVIQSPRHLIKEKRETATLKCYPIPRHDTVYWYQQGPGQDPQFLISFYEKMQSDKGSIPDRFSAQQFSDYHSELNMSSLELGDSALYFCASSLRRVEQFFGPGTRLTVL.

This clone occurred a few times. CDR3: CAWSVQGGSWLSPYF. The CDR3 nucleotides are TGTGCCTGGAGTGTACAAGGAGGGAGTTGGTTGTCGCCATACTTC. The V and J genes are TRBV30 and TRBJ2-5; the D gene is possibly TRBD2 (6 bases). Germline CDR1 reads GTSNPN; CDR2 reads SVGIG (reference sequence). The CDR3 consists of 15 residues. V gave up 0 bases and J gave up 14 bases, with 25 bases separating them.